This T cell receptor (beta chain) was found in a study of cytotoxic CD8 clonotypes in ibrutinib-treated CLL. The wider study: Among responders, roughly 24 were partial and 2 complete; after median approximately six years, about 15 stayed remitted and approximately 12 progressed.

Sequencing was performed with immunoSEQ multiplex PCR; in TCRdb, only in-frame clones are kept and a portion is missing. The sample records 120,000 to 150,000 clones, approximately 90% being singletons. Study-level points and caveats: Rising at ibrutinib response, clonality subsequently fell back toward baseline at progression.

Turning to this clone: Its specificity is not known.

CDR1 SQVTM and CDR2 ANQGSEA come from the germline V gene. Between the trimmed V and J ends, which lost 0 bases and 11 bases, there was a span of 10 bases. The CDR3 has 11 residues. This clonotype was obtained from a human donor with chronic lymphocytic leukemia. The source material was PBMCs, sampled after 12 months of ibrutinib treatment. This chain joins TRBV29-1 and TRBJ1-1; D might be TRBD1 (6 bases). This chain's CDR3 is CSVEEGAGAFF. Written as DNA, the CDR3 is TGCAGCGTTGAAGAGGGGGCGGGGGCTTTCTTT. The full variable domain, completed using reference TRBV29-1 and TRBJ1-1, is SAVISQKPSRDICQRGTSLTIQCQVDSQVTMMFWYRQQPGQSLTLIATANQGSEATYESGFVIDKFPISRPNLTFSTLTVSNMSPEDSSIYLCSVEEGAGAFFGQGTRLTVV.